Here is one T cell receptor beta chain with its context. This sample is part of a study of cytotoxic CD8 clonotypes in ibrutinib-treated CLL. Here immunoSEQ multiplex PCR was the method, and the copy in TCRdb shows in-frame clones only, minus some. The sample shows 300,000 to 350,000 clones, about 80% of them seen only once. The starting material was PBMCs, obtained before ibrutinib treatment. The TCR was taken from a human donor with chronic lymphocytic leukemia.

This CDR3 is CASSLALRAEGEAFF. The CDR3 nucleotides read TGTGCCAGCAGCTTAGCGTTGAGGGCGGAGGGCGAAGCTTTCTTT. The rearrangement joins TRBV7-2 to TRBJ1-1; D is unclear. The germline V gene has CDR1 SGHTA and CDR2 FQGNSA. Deletions cut 0 bases from V and 8 bases from J, with 16 bases between. This CDR3 has 15 residues.